This is a list of T cell receptor beta chains from one sample in a study of blood T cell repertoires in COVID-19. Assay: immunoSEQ multiplex PCR; the TCRdb copy retains only in-frame clones and omits some. Of a few hundred thousand clones in the sample, roughly 87% were seen once. Sample: PBMCs or T cells enriched from blood (not recorded which). These receptors were taken from a man younger than 30 with acute COVID-19. The CDR3 runs from the conserved cysteine through the conserved F or W. A D gene is named only where the DNA matches it firmly. Clone size, where shown, is once, few, many, or a class for clones that have expanded.

>TRBV7-8|TRBJ2-1|.|TRBD2
CASSLVAFRTSGVNEQFF
TGTGCCAGCAGCTTAGTTGCGTTTCGGACTAGCGGGGTTAATGAGCAGTTCTTC
>TRBV5-4|TRBJ2-3|.|.
CASGLLARAPSTDTQYF
TGTGCCAGCGGACTTCTGGCGAGAGCACCTAGCACAGATACGCAGTATTTT
>TRBV7-3|TRBJ2-1|.|.
CASSSLAYNEQFF
TGTGCCAGCAGCTCCCTAGCCTACAATGAGCAGTTCTTC
>TRBV24-1|TRBJ1-2|.|TRBD1
CATSDLTGDGYTF
TGTGCCACCAGTGATTTGACAGGGGATGGCTACACCTTC
>TRBV5-1|TRBJ1-1|.|.
CASSTSGLTGEAFF
TGCGCCAGCAGCACCTCGGGCCTCACGGGAGAAGCTTTCTTT
>TRBV25-1|TRBJ2-7|.|TRBD1
CASRDRDSYEQYF
TGTGCCAGCAGGGACAGGGACTCCTACGAGCAGTACTTC
>TRBV19|TRBJ2-7|.|.
CASSYYEQYF
TGTGCCAGTAGTTACTACGAGCAGTACTTC
>TRBV12-3/TRBV12-4|TRBJ1-1|.|.
CASSFQRTEAFF
TGTGCCAGCAGTTTCCAGAGGACTGAAGCTTTCTTT
>TRBV27|TRBJ1-3|.|.
CASGTPPGRAGNTIYF
TGTGCCAGCGGCACCCCCCCCGGGAGGGCCGGAAACACCATATATTTT
>TRBV18|TRBJ2-5|.|TRBD1
CASSPRPTGGNETQYF
TGTGCCAGCTCACCACGTCCCACAGGGGGAAACGAGACCCAGTACTTC
>TRBV14|TRBJ1-3|.|.
CASSRAVGNTIYF
TGTGCCAGCAGCCGCGCGGTAGGAAACACCATATATTTT
>TRBV14|TRBJ2-7|.|TRBD2
CASSHPLAGSPDEQYF
TGTGCCAGCAGCCACCCGCTAGCGGGGTCCCCCGACGAGCAGTACTTC
>TRBV10-3|TRBJ2-1|once|TRBD2
CAIGGTSGNNEQFF
TGTGCCATCGGGGGAACTAGCGGAAACAATGAGCAGTTCTTC
>TRBV7-9|TRBJ1-5|.|.
CASSSGLAANQPQHF
TGTGCCAGCAGCTCAGGGCTCGCGGCAAATCAGCCCCAGCATTTT
>TRBV7-2|TRBJ2-1|.|TRBD1
CASSPRGRGNNEQFF
TGTGCCAGCAGCCCTAGGGGGCGAGGAAACAATGAGCAGTTCTTC
>TRBV5-1|TRBJ2-1|.|TRBD2
CASSLAGDTYNEQFF
TGCGCCAGCAGCTTAGCGGGAGATACCTACAATGAGCAGTTCTTC
>TRBV19|TRBJ2-2|.|TRBD1
CASSIDLPGQGVSPRTGELFF
TGTGCCAGTAGTATAGATCTTCCGGGACAGGGAGTGTCTCCGAGGACCGGGGAGCTGTTTTTT
>TRBV4-3|TRBJ2-3|.|TRBD2
CASSQDLGLATDTQYF
TGCGCCAGCAGCCAAGATTTAGGACTAGCGACAGATACGCAGTATTTT
>TRBV28|TRBJ2-4|.|.
CASSPGGQGGKNIQYF
TGTGCCAGCAGCCCTGGTGGTCAGGGGGGAAAAAACATTCAGTACTTC
>TRBV10-3|TRBJ2-7|.|.
CAINPGTSEYEQYF
TGTGCCATCAACCCCGGGACTTCCGAGTACGAGCAGTACTTC
>TRBV6-4|TRBJ2-1|.|TRBD2
CASSDSGAGDHNEQFF
TGTGCCAGCAGTGATAGCGGAGCGGGAGACCACAATGAGCAGTTCTTC
>TRBV23-1|TRBJ2-7|.|.
CASSHSKGIPRHEQYF
TGCGCCAGCAGTCATTCCAAGGGGATCCCAAGGCACGAGCAGTACTTC
>TRBV28|TRBJ2-1|.|.
CASSSFQGGYYNEQFF
TGTGCCAGCAGTTCATTTCAGGGGGGTTACTACAATGAGCAGTTCTTC
>TRBV6-1|TRBJ2-5|large|.
CASSEEWSYQETQYF
TGTGCCAGCAGTGAAGAGTGGAGCTACCAAGAGACCCAGTACTTC
>TRBV15|TRBJ1-6|.|.
CATSGRTVYGSPLHF
TGTGCCACCAGCGGTCGGACAGTTTATGGTTCACCCCTCCACTTT
>TRBV9|TRBJ2-1|once|.
CASSVGLSYNEQFF
TGTGCCAGCAGCGTAGGTCTGTCCTACAATGAGCAGTTCTTC
>TRBV28|TRBJ1-2|.|.
CASSSLRVYGYTF
TGTGCCAGCAGTTCTCTCAGGGTCTATGGCTACACCTTC
>TRBV4-3|TRBJ1-4|.|.
CASSQGGDPGEKLFF
TGCGCCAGCAGCCAAGGTGGGGATCCAGGGGAAAAACTGTTTTTT
>TRBV28|TRBJ2-7|once|.
CASPPAGGGSYEQYF
TGTGCCAGCCCTCCCGCCGGGGGTGGCTCCTACGAGCAGTACTTC
>TRBV7-3|TRBJ2-4|once|TRBD1
CASSPGTGKNIQYF
TGTGCCAGCAGCCCGGGGACAGGAAAAAACATTCAGTACTTC
>TRBV20-1|TRBJ1-1|once|TRBD1
CSARTGVEAFF
TGCAGTGCTAGAACAGGGGTAGAAGCTTTCTTT
>TRBV18|TRBJ2-7|.|.
CASSLLQGGYEQYF
TGTGCCAGCTCACTACTGCAGGGGGGCTACGAGCAGTACTTC
>TRBV11-3|TRBJ1-2|.|TRBD1
CASSPRQGASGYTF
TGTGCCAGCAGCCCTCGACAGGGGGCGAGTGGCTACACCTTC
>TRBV5-4|TRBJ2-1|.|TRBD2
CASSSPSGIGGDEQFF
TGTGCCAGCAGCTCCCCTAGCGGGATTGGGGGGGATGAGCAGTTCTTC
>TRBV28|TRBJ1-2|.|TRBD1
CASSSGQGLGGYTF
TGTGCCAGCAGTTCAGGACAGGGGCTCGGGGGCTACACCTTC
>TRBV18|TRBJ2-4|.|TRBD2
CASSPRNSGTNLAKNIQYF
TGTGCCAGCTCACCACGGAACAGCGGGACGAACCTAGCCAAAAACATTCAGTACTTC
>TRBV28|TRBJ1-5|.|.
CASRFQGAWQPQHF
TGTGCCAGCAGGTTCCAAGGGGCATGGCAGCCCCAGCATTTT
>TRBV27|TRBJ2-7|.|TRBD2
CASSDWGGAGYEQYF
TGTGCCAGCAGCGATTGGGGGGGAGCGGGCTACGAGCAGTACTTC
>TRBV27|TRBJ1-1|.|.
CASKSSRNTEAFF
TGTGCCAGCAAAAGTAGCCGGAACACTGAAGCTTTCTTT